This T cell receptor beta chain is drawn from a study of PD-L1 blockade in urothelial cancer. The wider study: Atezolizumab therapy began for patients in the mid-2010s, dosed at 1,200 mg intravenously every 3 weeks. In the patient group, about 90% of the roughly 29 were males with bladder-origin urothelial cancer. Median blood clonality was about 0.086, with tens of thousands of unique TCRs.

Trimming removed 6 bases at V and 5 bases at J, with 19 bases between. This CDR3 is built from 15 residues. CDR1 is ENHRY and CDR2 is SYGVKD in the germline V gene. Assay: immunoSEQ multiplex PCR; the TCRdb copy retains only in-frame clones and omits some. The table shows under 85,000 clones, with under 95% occurring only once. The sample's time point: peripheral blood 6 weeks after treatment start. This chain joins TRBV10-3 and TRBJ1-1; a weak D match, TRBD1 (5 bases). The sequence was collected from an elderly woman with urothelial cancer. The material sequenced was PBMCs, taken around atezolizumab (anti-PD-L1) treatment. CDR3 loop: CAIRPEVPGRTEAFF. The CDR3 coding sequence is TGTGCCATCAGACCCGAAGTCCCAGGGAGGACTGAAGCTTTCTTT.